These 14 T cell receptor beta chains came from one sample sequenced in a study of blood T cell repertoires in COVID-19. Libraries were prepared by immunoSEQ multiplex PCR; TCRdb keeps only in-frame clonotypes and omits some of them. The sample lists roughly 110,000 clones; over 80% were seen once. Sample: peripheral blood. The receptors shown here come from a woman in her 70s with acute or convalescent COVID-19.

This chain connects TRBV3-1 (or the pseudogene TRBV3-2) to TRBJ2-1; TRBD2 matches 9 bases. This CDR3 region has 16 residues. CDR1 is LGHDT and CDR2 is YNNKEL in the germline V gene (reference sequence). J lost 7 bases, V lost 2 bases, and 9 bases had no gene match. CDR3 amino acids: CASSQRRPSGENEQFF. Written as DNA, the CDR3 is TGTGCCAGCAGCCAACGCCGGCCTAGCGGGGAAAATGAGCAGTTCTTC.

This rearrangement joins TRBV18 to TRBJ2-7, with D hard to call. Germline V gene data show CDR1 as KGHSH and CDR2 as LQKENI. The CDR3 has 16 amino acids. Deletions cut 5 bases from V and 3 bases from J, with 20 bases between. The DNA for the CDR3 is TGTGCCAGCTCATTACTTACAGCCGTCGAAGGCTACGAGCAGTACTTC. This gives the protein CASSLLTAVEGYEQYF.

CDR3 coding DNA: TGTGCCAGCAGGTCCGGGACTAGCGGGGGCGATACGCAGTATTTT. Protein sequence: CASRSGTSGGDTQYF. The rearrangement joins TRBV5-4 to TRBJ2-3, with 14 bases matching TRBD2. The CDR3 consists of 15 residues. Per the germline V gene, CDR1 is SGHNT and CDR2 is YYREEE (reference sequence). With V trimmed by 5 bases and J by 6 bases, 5 bases remained unmatched.

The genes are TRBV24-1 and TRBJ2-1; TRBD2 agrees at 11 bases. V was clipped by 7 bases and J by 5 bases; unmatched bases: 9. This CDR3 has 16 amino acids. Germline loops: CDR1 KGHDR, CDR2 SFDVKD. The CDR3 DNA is TGTGCCACCAGCCTCGGAAGACTAGCGGGGAACAATGAGCAGTTCTTC. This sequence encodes CATSLGRLAGNNEQFF.

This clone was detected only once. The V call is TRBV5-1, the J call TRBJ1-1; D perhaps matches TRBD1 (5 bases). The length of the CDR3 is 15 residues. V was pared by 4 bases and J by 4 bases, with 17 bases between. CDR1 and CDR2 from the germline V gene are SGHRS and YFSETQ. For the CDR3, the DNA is TGCGCCAGCAGCCCTAAGGGCGTGGGGGGCACTGAAGCTTTCTTT. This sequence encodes CASSPKGVGGTEAFF.

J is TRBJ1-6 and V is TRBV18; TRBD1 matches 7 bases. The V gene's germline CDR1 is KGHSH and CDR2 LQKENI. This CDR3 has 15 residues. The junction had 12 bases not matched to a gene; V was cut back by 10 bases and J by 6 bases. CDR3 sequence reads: CATARDRAGNSPLHF. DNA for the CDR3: TGTGCCACGGCCCGCGACAGGGCGGGTAATTCACCCCTCCACTTT.

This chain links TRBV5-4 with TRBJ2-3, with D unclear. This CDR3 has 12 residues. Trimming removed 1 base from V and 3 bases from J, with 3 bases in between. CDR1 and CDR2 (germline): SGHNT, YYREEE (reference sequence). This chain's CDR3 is CASSLYTDTQYF. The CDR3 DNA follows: TGTGCCAGCAGCTTGTATACAGATACGCAGTATTTT.

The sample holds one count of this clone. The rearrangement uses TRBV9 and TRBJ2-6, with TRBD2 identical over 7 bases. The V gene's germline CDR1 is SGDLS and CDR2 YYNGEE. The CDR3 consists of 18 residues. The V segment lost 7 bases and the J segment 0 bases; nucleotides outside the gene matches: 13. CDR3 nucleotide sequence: TGTGCCAGCGGGAGGGAAATGCGCTCGATCTCTGGGGCCAACGTCCTGACTTTC. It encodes CASGREMRSISGANVLTF. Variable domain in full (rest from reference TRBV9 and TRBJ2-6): DSGVTQTPKHLITATGQRVTLRCSPRSGDLSVYWYQQSLDQGLQFLIQYYNGEERAKGNILERFSAQQFPDLHSELNLSSLELGDSALYFCASGREMRSISGANVLTFGAGSRLTVL.

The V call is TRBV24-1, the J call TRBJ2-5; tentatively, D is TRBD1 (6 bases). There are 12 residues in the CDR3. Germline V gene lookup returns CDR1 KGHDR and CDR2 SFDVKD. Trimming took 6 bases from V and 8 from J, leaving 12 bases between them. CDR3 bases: TGTGCCACCAGTCCGACCGGGACAACCCAGTACTTC. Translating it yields CATSPTGTTQYF.

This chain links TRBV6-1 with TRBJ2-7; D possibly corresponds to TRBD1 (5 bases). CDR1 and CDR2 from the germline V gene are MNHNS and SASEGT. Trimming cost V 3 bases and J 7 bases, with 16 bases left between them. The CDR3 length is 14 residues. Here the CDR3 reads CASSDRQGMSEQYF. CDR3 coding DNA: TGTGCCAGCAGTGACAGGCAGGGTATGAGTGAGCAGTACTTC.

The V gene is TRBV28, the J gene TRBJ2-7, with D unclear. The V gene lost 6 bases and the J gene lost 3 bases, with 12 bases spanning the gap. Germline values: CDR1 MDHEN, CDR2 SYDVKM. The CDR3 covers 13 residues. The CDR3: CASRIGVDYEQYF. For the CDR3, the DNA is TGTGCCAGCAGGATAGGAGTTGACTACGAGCAGTACTTC. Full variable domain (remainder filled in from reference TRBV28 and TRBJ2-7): DVKVTQSSRYLVKRTGEKVFLECVQDMDHENMFWYRQDPGLGLRLIYFSYDVKMKEKGDIPEGYSVSREKKERFSLILESASTNQTSMYLCASRIGVDYEQYFGPGTRLTVT.

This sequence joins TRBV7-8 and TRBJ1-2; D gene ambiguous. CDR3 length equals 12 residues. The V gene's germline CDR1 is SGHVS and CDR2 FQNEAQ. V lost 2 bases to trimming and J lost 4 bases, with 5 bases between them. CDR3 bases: TGTGCCAGCAGCTTATACTCCTATGGCTACACCTTC. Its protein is CASSLYSYGYTF.

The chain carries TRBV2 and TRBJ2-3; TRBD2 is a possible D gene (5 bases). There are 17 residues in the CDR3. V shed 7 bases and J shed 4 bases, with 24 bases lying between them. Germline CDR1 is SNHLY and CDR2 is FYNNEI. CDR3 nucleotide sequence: TGTGCCAGCACCCGGGGTCCCCAATACCGTAAGGCAGATACGCAGTATTTT. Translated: CASTRGPQYRKADTQYF.

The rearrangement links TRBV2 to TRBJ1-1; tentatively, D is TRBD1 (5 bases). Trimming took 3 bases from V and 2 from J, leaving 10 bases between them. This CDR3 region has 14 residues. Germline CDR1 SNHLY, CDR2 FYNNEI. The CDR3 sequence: CASSEGGFNTEAFF. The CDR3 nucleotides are TGTGCCAGCAGTGAGGGGGGATTTAACACTGAAGCTTTCTTT. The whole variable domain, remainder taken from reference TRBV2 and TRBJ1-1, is EPEVTQTPSHQVTQMGQEVILRCVPISNHLYFYWYRQILGQKVEFLVSFYNNEISEKSEIFDDQFSVERPDGSNFTLKIRSTKLEDSAMYFCASSEGGFNTEAFFGQGTRLTVV.